Listed below are T cell receptor beta chains from one sample, sequenced in a study of cytomegalovirus exposure and HLA in healthy donors. Measured with immunoSEQ multiplex PCR; TCRdb has only the in-frame clones, and not every one. The table has around 150,000 clones, approximately 85% seen once. Input material: PBMCs. These receptors were collected from a man between 18 and 29 years old in good health and CMV-seropositive. Both conserved end residues are trimmed from each CDR3. The order of the fields is clone size, V gene, CDR3 length, CDR3 protein. Part of the rows lack a size; the others show once, few, many or a class for expanded clones.

once TRBV5-1 12 ASSLDTTGNTIY
once TRBV9 12 ASSGGQGDYEQY
. TRBV5-4 8 ASPEGGYT
. TRBV14 12 ASSQIDRVYEQY
. TRBV30 12 AWSVGGRIHGYT
. TRBV7-9 13 ASSLGRTGWHEQY
. TRBV5-6 13 ASSLIRATNEKLF
. TRBV2 12 ASSPGQGTGELF
. TRBV30 13 AWSRRVSNAGTIY
. TRBV7-2 13 ASSRGGRDTGELF
once TRBV14 12 ASSPGEGRYGYT
. TRBV5-1 12 ASSLEDSYNEQF
. TRBV5-1 12 ASTRTLSNTEAF
. TRBV30 14 AWSGAGIPSYNEQF
. TRBV19 11 ASSERVARGYT